The rows below give T cell receptor beta chains drawn from one sample of a study of OX40 agonist ivuxolimab in advanced cancers. Measured with immunoSEQ multiplex PCR; TCRdb has only the in-frame clones, and not every one. The sample lists 37,000 or so clones, 85% to 90% occurring once. The material was CD4+ or CD8+ T cells sorted from blood, obtained in a trial of the OX40 agonist ivuxolimab. The receptor source for this set is an adult with an advanced solid tumor such as melanoma, head and neck, liver or kidney cancer. CDR3s include the opening cysteine and the closing phenylalanine or tryptophan. A D gene is named only where the DNA matches it firmly. The size field is filled for only some rows; it gives once, few, many or a size class.

clone_size j_call v_call d_call cdr3_aa cdr3_nt
. TRBJ2-3 TRBV7-6 . CASSPSVELTDTQYF TGTGCCAGCAGCCCCTCCGTAGAGCTCACAGATACGCAGTATTTT
. TRBJ1-1 TRBV7-8 TRBD1 CASSLAIRLVAGGKMNTEAFF TGTGCCAGCAGCTTAGCGATAAGATTGGTGGCAGGGGGGAAAATGAACACTGAAGCTTTCTTT
. TRBJ2-3 TRBV7-8 . CASSLSTDTQYF TGTGCCAGCAGCCTATCCACAGATACGCAGTATTTT
. TRBJ2-7 TRBV21-1 . CASSYERGSYEQYF TGTGCCAGCAGTTACGAACGGGGATCCTACGAGCAGTACTTC
. TRBJ1-2 TRBV5-6 . CASSMTDTYGYTF TGTGCCAGCAGCATGACGGACACTTATGGCTACACCTTC
. TRBJ2-2 TRBV2 TRBD2 CASSEARASGSNTGELFF TGTGCCAGCAGTGAAGCGAGAGCTAGCGGGTCGAACACCGGGGAGCTGTTTTTT
few TRBJ2-5 TRBV19 . CASSLNQETQYF TGTGCCAGTAGTCTGAACCAAGAGACCCAGTACTTC
. TRBJ2-2 TRBV5-4 TRBD1 CASSLAVRGFTGELFF TGTGCCAGCAGCTTGGCCGTCAGGGGGTTCACCGGGGAGCTGTTTTTT
. TRBJ2-5 TRBV5-4 TRBD2 CASSRSGGRGETQYF TGTGCCAGCAGCCGTAGCGGGGGGCGAGGGGAGACCCAGTACTTC
. TRBJ2-5 TRBV11-2 . CASSSTETQYF TGTGCCAGCAGTTCGACAGAGACCCAGTACTTC
. TRBJ2-1 TRBV5-6 TRBD1 CASRTGIPPYNEQFF TGTGCCAGCCGGACAGGGATCCCCCCTTACAATGAGCAGTTCTTC
few TRBJ1-5 TRBV2 . CASSSGSNQPQHF TGTGCCAGCAGTTCCGGGAGCAATCAGCCCCAGCATTTT
few TRBJ2-1 TRBV10-3 TRBD1 CAIMDRGYNEQFF TGTGCCATCATGGACAGGGGGTACAATGAGCAGTTCTTC
. TRBJ2-7 TRBV5-6 . CASSLRREQYF TGTGCCAGCAGCTTGAGACGCGAGCAGTACTTC
. TRBJ1-2 TRBV5-1 . CASSSMGADYGYTF TGCGCCAGCAGCTCGATGGGCGCGGACTATGGCTACACCTTC
. TRBJ2-1 TRBV29-1 TRBD1 CSVEEGRGSIRRRFF TGCAGCGTTGAAGAGGGCAGGGGGTCAATCCGTCGGCGGTTCTTC
. TRBJ1-1 TRBV18 TRBD1 CASSPETGANTEAFF TGTGCCAGCTCACCGGAGACAGGGGCGAACACTGAAGCTTTCTTT
once TRBJ1-4 TRBV30 . CAWSATATNEKLFF TGTGCCTGGAGTGCGACAGCAACTAATGAAAAACTGTTTTTT
once TRBJ1-6 TRBV11-2 . CASSLDLSARRSPLHF TGTGCCAGCAGCTTAGATCTAAGCGCCAGGCGATCACCCCTCCACTTT
. TRBJ2-1 TRBV6-1 . CASSEVGAGVNEQFF TGTGCCAGCAGTGAAGTGGGGGCTGGTGTCAATGAGCAGTTCTTC
once TRBJ1-6 TRBV5-4 TRBD1 CASSYGTANNSPLHF TGTGCCAGCAGCTACGGGACAGCGAATAATTCACCCCTCCACTTT
. TRBJ1-2 TRBV11-2 . CASSSRVFNYGYTF TGTGCCAGCAGCTCCAGGGTCTTCAACTATGGCTACACCTTC
. TRBJ2-1 TRBV11-3 . CASSSDTSSYNEQFF TGTGCCAGCAGCTCGGACACCAGCTCCTACAATGAGCAGTTCTTC
. TRBJ2-5 TRBV15 TRBD2 CATSRGREGRETQYF TGTGCCACCAGCAGAGGGCGGGAGGGTCGAGAGACCCAGTACTTC
. TRBJ1-1 TRBV6-5 . CASSTPGTAEAFF TGTGCCAGCAGTACTCCCGGGACGGCTGAAGCTTTCTTT
. TRBJ2-5 TRBV5-4 . CASSPSHAQGRETQYF TGTGCCAGCAGCCCCTCTCATGCCCAAGGGAGGGAGACCCAGTACTTC
. TRBJ2-3 TRBV18 TRBD1 CASSSRDRADTQYF TGTGCCAGCTCATCCCGGGACAGGGCAGATACGCAGTATTTT
. TRBJ1-5 TRBV7-2 . CASRFDTSSNQPQHF TGTGCCAGCCGCTTCGACACCTCTAGCAATCAGCCCCAGCATTTT
. TRBJ1-6 TRBV5-6 . CASSYHHSGDYSPLHF TGTGCCAGCAGCTACCATCACAGCGGGGACTATTCACCCCTCCACTTT
. TRBJ2-1 TRBV19 . CASSMQGVGADNEQFF TGTGCCAGTAGTATGCAGGGTGTTGGGGCGGACAATGAGCAGTTCTTC
. TRBJ1-1 TRBV11-3 . CASSLSGYTEAFF TGTGCCAGCAGCTTATCAGGGTACACTGAAGCTTTCTTT
. TRBJ2-3 TRBV7-2 TRBD2 CASSLEGAGQDTQYF TGTGCCAGCAGCTTAGAAGGAGCGGGGCAAGATACGCAGTATTTT
. TRBJ2-5 TRBV2 . CASSGHETQYF TGTGCCAGCAGTGGTCACGAGACCCAGTACTTC
. TRBJ1-2 TRBV27 . CASSTGRRYGYTF TGTGCCAGCAGTACGGGACGACGGTATGGCTACACCTTC
. TRBJ2-7 TRBV18 . CASSPGTDSYEQYF TGTGCCAGCTCACCAGGGACTGATTCCTACGAGCAGTACTTC
. TRBJ2-1 TRBV5-1 TRBD1 CASSLVSGGSSYNEQFF TGCGCCAGCAGCTTGGTCTCAGGGGGCAGCTCCTACAATGAGCAGTTCTTC
. TRBJ1-1 TRBV30 . CAWEKLRLNTEAFF TGTGCCTGGGAAAAGTTACGGTTGAACACTGAAGCTTTCTTT
. TRBJ1-5 TRBV2 TRBD1 CASSGQGASQPQHF TGTGCCAGCTCAGGACAGGGGGCGTCTCAGCCCCAGCATTTT
. TRBJ2-5 TRBV7-7 TRBD2 CASSFGTSGETQYF TGTGCTAGCAGTTTTGGGACTAGCGGGGAGACCCAGTACTTC
. TRBJ1-1 TRBV6-1 . CASSASGVPNTEAFF TGTGCCAGCAGTGCCTCGGGGGTCCCGAACACTGAAGCTTTCTTT
. TRBJ2-1 TRBV7-3 TRBD1 CASSAGTGTGTYNEQFF TGTGCCAGCAGCGCGGGTACTGGGACAGGGACTTACAATGAGCAGTTCTTC
. TRBJ1-1 TRBV5-1 TRBD1 CASSRTGTGVDTEAFF TGCGCCAGCAGCAGGACAGGGACGGGTGTGGACACTGAAGCTTTCTTT
. TRBJ1-6 TRBV19 TRBD1 CASGRTGPFYNSPLHF TGTGCCAGCGGGCGGACAGGGCCGTTTTATAATTCACCCCTCCACTTT
. TRBJ2-5 TRBV2 TRBD2 CASSDLAGGETQYF TGTGCCAGCAGTGACTTAGCGGGGGGAGAGACCCAGTACTTC
. TRBJ2-7 TRBV7-9 TRBD2 CASSEGLAGGSIEQYF TGTGCCAGCAGCGAGGGCTTAGCGGGAGGGTCTATCGAGCAGTACTTC
. TRBJ1-2 TRBV18 . CASSPADSPNYGYTF TGTGCCAGCTCACCAGCGGACAGCCCTAACTATGGCTACACCTTC
. TRBJ2-5 TRBV18 . CASSPGVDLETQYF TGTGCCAGCTCACCTGGGGTGGATCTGGAGACCCAGTACTTC
. TRBJ2-3 TRBV30 . CAWSGSRRADTQYF TGTGCCTGGAGTGGTAGCCGGCGCGCAGATACGCAGTATTTT
. TRBJ2-2 TRBV6-5 TRBD2 CASSYRGTSGTGELFF TGTGCCAGCAGTTACCGAGGGACTAGCGGCACCGGGGAGCTGTTTTTT
. TRBJ1-2 TRBV7-6 . CASSPARSRPNYGYTF TGTGCCAGCAGCCCCGCGAGGTCGCGCCCTAACTATGGCTACACCTTC
. TRBJ2-5 TRBV2 . CASSGAAGLETQYF TGTGCCAGCAGTGGGGCGGCGGGCTTGGAGACCCAGTACTTC
. TRBJ2-3 TRBV18 . CASSPGTPVSTDTQYF TGTGCCAGCTCACCCGGGACGCCCGTTTCCACAGATACGCAGTATTTT
. TRBJ1-3 TRBV7-8 . CASSLYSWSNSGNTIYF TGTGCCAGCAGCTTATATTCTTGGAGCAACTCTGGAAACACCATATATTTT
. TRBJ2-2 TRBV11-2 . CASSLGRGSTGELFF TGTGCCAGCAGCTTAGGAAGAGGGAGCACCGGGGAGCTGTTTTTT
. TRBJ2-3 TRBV9 TRBD2 CASSVAGGGGGTDTQYF TGTGCCAGCAGCGTAGCAGGTGGCGGGGGGGGCACAGATACGCAGTATTTT